Listed below are T cell receptor beta chains from one sample, sequenced in a study of cytomegalovirus exposure and HLA in healthy donors. Clones were read by immunoSEQ multiplex PCR, and TCRdb kept only the in-frame ones, dropping some. The sample has roughly 92,000 clones; approximately 80% are singletons. Sequencing used PBMCs. These receptors were collected from a middle-aged man in good health and CMV-seropositive. The CDR3 runs from the conserved cysteine through the conserved F or W. A D gene is named only where the DNA matches it firmly. A clone size is listed for some rows: how often the clone was seen (once, few, many), or a class if it is expanded.

V	size	D	J	CDR3	DNA
TRBV7-2	.	TRBD2	TRBJ2-1	CASSLAFASGYVNEQFF	TGTGCCAGCAGCTTAGCGTTCGCTAGCGGGTACGTGAATGAGCAGTTCTTC
TRBV20-1	.	.	TRBJ1-4	CSARGVEKLFF	TGCAGTGCTAGAGGAGTTGAAAAACTGTTTTTT
TRBV4-1	once	TRBD1	TRBJ2-7	CASSKTGVDPEQYF	TGCGCCAGCAGCAAGACAGGGGTCGACCCCGAGCAGTACTTC
TRBV5-1	.	TRBD1	TRBJ1-2	CASSSPTGRYTF	TGCGCCAGCAGCTCCCCGACAGGGCGCTACACCTTC
TRBV14	once	.	TRBJ2-1	CASSPRDTEQFF	TGTGCCAGCAGCCCCCGGGACACTGAGCAGTTCTTC
TRBV11-2	.	.	TRBJ2-6	CASSRSTPGANVLTF	TGTGCCAGCAGCCGTAGTACCCCTGGGGCCAACGTCCTGACTTTC
TRBV9	.	TRBD2	TRBJ2-2	CASSVRSGRGTGELFF	TGTGCCAGCAGCGTCAGGAGCGGGAGGGGCACCGGGGAGCTGTTTTTT
TRBV19	.	.	TRBJ2-7	CATGRGYEQYF	TGTGCCACCGGGAGAGGGTACGAGCAGTACTTC
TRBV6-5	.	.	TRBJ1-4	CASSYGQGPGKLFF	TGTGCCAGCAGTTACGGGCAGGGGCCGGGAAAACTGTTTTTT
TRBV7-2	.	.	TRBJ2-1	CASSLDGWPEQFF	TGTGCCAGCAGCTTAGATGGTTGGCCCGAGCAGTTCTTC
TRBV19	.	TRBD1	TRBJ1-2	CASSMSGQGLGYTF	TGTGCCAGTAGTATGTCCGGACAGGGCCTTGGCTACACCTTC
TRBV30	.	.	TRBJ2-7	CAWTQGLSYEQYF	TGTGCCTGGACGCAGGGTCTCTCCTACGAGCAGTACTTC
TRBV10-3	.	.	TRBJ1-2	CAITPSGLERGYTF	TGTGCCATCACCCCCTCTGGCCTTGAGCGGGGCTACACCTTC
TRBV4-2	few	TRBD1	TRBJ1-2	CASRSDRVYGYTF	TGTGCCAGCAGATCTGACAGGGTATATGGCTACACCTTC
TRBV19	.	TRBD1	TRBJ2-3	CATWTGGTDTQYF	TGTGCCACTTGGACAGGGGGCACAGATACGCAGTATTTT
TRBV30	.	.	TRBJ1-1	CAWSDIGGHEAFF	TGTGCCTGGAGTGACATAGGGGGACATGAAGCTTTCTTT
TRBV5-1	.	.	TRBJ1-2	CASSSPGNNYGYTF	TGCGCCAGCAGCTCACCCGGGAATAACTATGGCTACACCTTC
TRBV4-3	.	.	TRBJ2-1	CASSQTLANHYNEQFF	TGCGCCAGCAGCCAAACCCTAGCGAACCATTACAATGAGCAGTTCTTC